A selection of T cell receptor beta chains follows, all from one sample in a study of CD8 T cells in ankylosing spondylitis. TCRdb redid the calling of the 5' RACE reads with MiXCR, one entry per CDR3 protein. The sample contains about 460,000 distinct CDR3 sequences, approximately 5.3% of which appear only once. Material for sequencing was blood, either unsorted or a sorted T cell fraction (not recorded which). These receptors came from a male donor with ankylosing spondylitis. Each CDR3 is given with its conserved first and last residue. D genes are given only for firm matches. Part of the rows lack a size; the others show once, few, many or a class for expanded clones.

many	TRBV10-3	TRBJ2-2	NA	CAIKGSRSTGELFF	TGTGCCATCAAAGGCTCCAGATCCACCGGGGAGCTGTTTTTT
many	TRBV5-1	TRBJ1-5	NA	CASSQAGYSNQPQHF	TGCGCCAGCAGCCAGGCCGGCTATAGCAATCAGCCCCAGCATTTT
NA	TRBV13	TRBJ2-1	NA	CASSPDPGRGVYNEQFF	TGTGCCAGCAGCCCCGATCCGGGCAGGGGGGTTTACAATGAGCAGTTCTTC
few	TRBV5-1	TRBJ2-6	NA	CASSLDSLAGANVLTF	TGCGCCAGCAGCTTGGACAGTTTGGCTGGGGCCAACGTCCTGACTTTC
many	TRBV12-3/TRBV12-4	TRBJ2-7	TRBD1	CASSFYRGYEQYF	TGTGCCAGCAGTTTTTACAGGGGATACGAGCAGTACTTC
many	TRBV20-1	TRBJ2-7	NA	CSAELDTYEQYF	TGCAGTGCTGAACTAGATACCTACGAGCAGTACTTC
many	TRBV5-6	TRBJ2-3	NA	CASSLPQTSTDTQYF	TGTGCCAGCAGCTTGCCACAGACTAGCACAGATACGCAGTATTTT
many	TRBV4-3	TRBJ1-2	TRBD1	CASSQTPGQGAGGYTF	TGCGCCAGCAGCCAGACGCCGGGACAGGGGGCTGGTGGCTACACCTTC
many	TRBV4-3	TRBJ1-6	NA	CASSQNRASSYNSPLHF	TGCGCCAGCAGCCAGAACAGGGCTAGCTCCTATAATTCACCCCTCCACTTT
many	TRBV12-3/TRBV12-4	TRBJ2-7	NA	CASSFGRVTYEQYF	TGTGCCAGCAGTTTCGGCAGGGTTACCTACGAGCAGTACTTC
many	TRBV27	TRBJ2-7	TRBD2	CASSFPGGDEQYF	TGTGCCAGCAGTTTTCCCGGGGGGGACGAGCAGTACTTC
NA	TRBV28	TRBJ1-2	NA	CASSFLQLNYGYTF	TGTGCCAGCAGCTTCCTTCAGCTAAACTATGGCTACACCTTC
many	TRBV12-3/TRBV12-4	TRBJ1-1	NA	CASSLPLTTTEAFF	TGTGCCAGCAGTTTACCCTTGACCACCACTGAAGCTTTCTTT
many	TRBV7-9	TRBJ2-5	NA	CASSLSQQETQYF	TGTGCCAGCAGCTTAAGTCAGCAAGAGACCCAGTACTTC
many	TRBV9	TRBJ1-1	NA	CASSVESLSVNTEAFF	TGTGCCAGCAGCGTAGAATCCCTTTCGGTGAACACTGAAGCTTTCTTT
many	TRBV6-2/TRBV6-3	TRBJ2-1	TRBD2	CASSYRASGRTVNEQFF	TGTGCCAGCAGTTACAGGGCTAGCGGGAGGACGGTAAATGAGCAGTTCTTC
many	TRBV20-1	TRBJ2-3	TRBD2	CSARPGTSVGDTQYF	TGCAGTGCTAGACCAGGGACTAGCGTGGGAGATACGCAGTATTTT
many	TRBV5-1	TRBJ2-1	NA	CASSPGQPGDPYNEQFF	TGCGCCAGCAGCCCTGGACAGCCTGGAGACCCCTACAATGAGCAGTTCTTC
many	TRBV10-1	TRBJ2-2	TRBD2	CASSLLAGEGELFF	TGCGCCAGCAGTTTACTAGCGGGAGAAGGGGAGCTGTTTTTT
once	TRBV2	TRBJ2-3	TRBD2	CAFCLAVAGGGTDTQYF	TGTGCCTTCTGTTTAGCGGTAGCGGGGGGCGGTACAGATACGCAGTATTTT
many	TRBV7-9	TRBJ2-2	TRBD1	CASSFRQGDNTGELFF	TGTGCCAGCAGCTTCCGACAGGGGGATAACACCGGGGAGCTGTTTTTT
many	TRBV4-3	TRBJ2-7	TRBD2	CASSMSGTRDSEQYF	TGCGCCAGCAGCATGAGCGGGACCCGAGATTCGGAGCAGTACTTC
many	TRBV5-1	TRBJ2-7	NA	CASGLTAASYEQYF	TGCGCCAGCGGACTAACAGCGGCATCCTACGAGCAGTACTTC
NA	TRBV7-2	TRBJ2-5	TRBD1	CASSSGTGFETQYF	TGTGCCAGCAGCTCCGGGACAGGGTTCGAGACCCAGTACTTC
many	TRBV14	TRBJ1-2	TRBD1	CASSQNGQAGWGYTF	TGTGCCAGCAGCCAGAACGGACAGGCCGGTTGGGGCTACACCTTC
many	TRBV12-3/TRBV12-4	TRBJ1-5	NA	CASSLRGGGHQPQHF	TGTGCCAGCAGTTTAAGGGGGGGGGGGCATCAGCCCCAGCATTTT
many	TRBV5-1	TRBJ2-1	NA	CASSLVAGTYNEQFF	TGCGCCAGCAGCTTGGTTGCGGGAACATACAATGAGCAGTTCTTC
many	TRBV29-1	TRBJ1-2	NA	CSVGTGTFAGFTF	NA
many	TRBV7-2	TRBJ1-1	NA	CASSLVPSYLAEAFF	TGTGCCAGCAGCTTAGTCCCCTCTTATTTGGCTGAAGCTTTCTTT
few	TRBV11-2	TRBJ2-6	NA	CASSYRQPSGANVLTF	TGTGCCAGCAGCTATAGACAACCCTCTGGGGCCAACGTCCTGACTTTC
many	TRBV5-1	TRBJ1-4	TRBD1	CASTADWTGTGGEKLFF	TGCGCCAGCACCGCTGACTGGACGGGGACAGGGGGTGAAAAACTGTTTTTT
many	TRBV15	TRBJ1-2	NA	CATSRDVEGYGYTF	TGTGCCACCAGCAGAGATGTGGAGGGGTATGGCTACACCTTC
many	TRBV4-3	TRBJ2-3	NA	CASSQDPLYLGSTDTQYF	TGCGCCAGCAGCCAAGATCCCCTCTACCTAGGGAGCACAGATACGCAGTATTTT
many	TRBV4-3	TRBJ1-6	NA	CASSLGFRVSPLHF	TGCGCCAGCAGCTTAGGCTTTAGGGTTTCACCCCTCCACTTT
many	TRBV28	TRBJ1-5	TRBD1	CASSLFGTGLNQPQHF	TGTGCCAGCAGTTTATTCGGGACAGGACTAAATCAGCCCCAGCATTTT
few	TRBV20-1	TRBJ2-3	NA	CSASNGGPTDTQYF	TGCAGTGCTAGTAATGGGGGCCCCACAGATACGCAGTATTTT
NA	TRBV20-1	TRBJ2-3	NA	CSALHGNTQYF	TGCAGTGCTCTCCACGGTAATACGCAGTATTTT
many	TRBV29-1	TRBJ2-5	TRBD1	CSVHGTGKIQETQYF	TGCAGCGTCCACGGGACAGGGAAGATCCAAGAGACCCAGTACTTC
NA	TRBV4-2	TRBJ2-5	TRBD2	CASSPGTSAREETQYF	TGTGCCAGCAGCCCGGGAACTAGCGCCCGAGAGGAGACCCAGTACTTC
many	TRBV5-1	TRBJ2-2	NA	CASSTSPGTNTGELFF	TGCGCCAGCAGCACGTCGCCGGGAACGAACACCGGGGAGCTGTTTTTT
many	TRBV5-5	TRBJ1-1	NA	CASSSYPQRSSTEAFF	TGTGCCAGCAGCTCATACCCCCAAAGGTCGAGCACTGAAGCTTTCTTT
NA	TRBV18	TRBJ2-5	TRBD1	CASSPGTGEGETQYF	TGTGCCAGCTCACCAGGGACAGGGGAAGGAGAGACCCAGTACTTC
NA	TRBV19	TRBJ2-7	TRBD1	CASSPQGALYEQYF	TGTGCCAGTAGTCCTCAGGGGGCGTTGTACGAGCAGTACTTC
many	TRBV19	TRBJ1-6	TRBD1	CASSVRDRGSPLHF	TGTGCCAGTAGTGTCCGGGACAGGGGTTCACCCCTCCACTTT
few	TRBV5-1	TRBJ2-5	TRBD1	CASSSMTGGQETQYF	TGCGCCAGCAGCTCGATGACAGGGGGGCAAGAGACCCAGTACTTC
many	TRBV9	TRBJ2-1	NA	CASSVGDEQFF	TGTGCCAGCAGCGTGGGAGATGAGCAGTTCTTC
many	TRBV29-1	TRBJ1-1	NA	CSCITGDTEAFF	TGCAGCTGTATTACAGGCGACACTGAAGCTTTCTTT
many	TRBV7-2	TRBJ1-5	NA	CASSLERVRPQHF	TGTGCCAGCAGCTTAGAGCGGGTCCGGCCCCAGCATTTT
many	TRBV5-5	TRBJ2-2	NA	CASSQLALAGELFF	TGTGCCAGCAGCCAGCTAGCGTTGGCCGGGGAGCTGTTTTTT
many	TRBV5-1	TRBJ1-4	TRBD1	CASSPRDRGVEKLFF	TGCGCCAGCAGCCCACGGGACAGGGGAGTAGAAAAACTGTTTTTT
many	TRBV29-1	TRBJ1-3	NA	CSVTTGSGNTIYF	TGCAGCGTCACGACAGGTTCTGGAAACACCATATATTTT